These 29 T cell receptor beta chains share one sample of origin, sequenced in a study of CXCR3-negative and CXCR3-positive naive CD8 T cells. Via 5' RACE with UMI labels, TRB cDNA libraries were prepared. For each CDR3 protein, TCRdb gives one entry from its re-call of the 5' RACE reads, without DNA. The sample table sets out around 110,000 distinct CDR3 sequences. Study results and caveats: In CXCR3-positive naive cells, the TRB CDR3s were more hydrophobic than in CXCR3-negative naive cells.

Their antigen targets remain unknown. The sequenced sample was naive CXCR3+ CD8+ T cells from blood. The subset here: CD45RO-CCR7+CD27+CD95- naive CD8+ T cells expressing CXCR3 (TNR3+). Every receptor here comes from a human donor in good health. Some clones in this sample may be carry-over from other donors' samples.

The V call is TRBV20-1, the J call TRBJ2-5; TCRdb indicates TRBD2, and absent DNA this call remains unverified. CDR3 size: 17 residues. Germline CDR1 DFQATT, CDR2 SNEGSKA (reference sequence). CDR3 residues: CSANGGTSGRMGETQYF.

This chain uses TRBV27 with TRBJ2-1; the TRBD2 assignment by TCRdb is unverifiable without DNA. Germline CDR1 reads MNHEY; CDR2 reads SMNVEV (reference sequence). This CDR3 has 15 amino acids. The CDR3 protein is CASSPLVRPYNEQFF.

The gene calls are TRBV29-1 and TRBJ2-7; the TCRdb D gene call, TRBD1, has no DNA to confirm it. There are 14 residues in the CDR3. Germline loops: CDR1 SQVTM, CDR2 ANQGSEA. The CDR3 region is CSVEDEDSHYEQYF.

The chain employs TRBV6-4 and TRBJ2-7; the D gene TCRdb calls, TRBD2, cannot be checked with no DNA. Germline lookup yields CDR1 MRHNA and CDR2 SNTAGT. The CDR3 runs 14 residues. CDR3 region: CAGASGGLTYEQYF.

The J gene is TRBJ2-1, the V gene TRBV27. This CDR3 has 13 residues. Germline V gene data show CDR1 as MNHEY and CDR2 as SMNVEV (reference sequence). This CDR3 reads CASSPLGNNEQFF.

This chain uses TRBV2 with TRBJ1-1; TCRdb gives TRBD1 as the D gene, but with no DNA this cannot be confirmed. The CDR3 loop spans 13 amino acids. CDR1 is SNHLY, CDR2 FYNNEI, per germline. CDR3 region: CASDGGGAAEAFF.

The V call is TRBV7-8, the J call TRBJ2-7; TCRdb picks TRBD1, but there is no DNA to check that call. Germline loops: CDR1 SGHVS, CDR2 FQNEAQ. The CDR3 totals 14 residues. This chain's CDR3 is CASSLSGDSYEQYF. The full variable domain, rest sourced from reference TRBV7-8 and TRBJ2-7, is GAGVSQSPRYKVAKRGQDVALRCDPISGHVSLFWYQQALGQGPEFLTYFQNEAQLDKSGLPSDRFFAERPEGSVSTLKIQRTQQEDSAVYLCASSLSGDSYEQYFGPGTRLTVT.

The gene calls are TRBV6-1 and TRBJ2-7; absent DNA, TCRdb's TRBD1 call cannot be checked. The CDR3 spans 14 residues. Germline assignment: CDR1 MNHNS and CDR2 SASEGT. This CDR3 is CASSGGTRPYEQYF.

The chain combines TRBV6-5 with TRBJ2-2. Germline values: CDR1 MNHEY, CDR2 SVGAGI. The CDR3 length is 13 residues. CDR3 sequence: CASSYSGPGELFF.

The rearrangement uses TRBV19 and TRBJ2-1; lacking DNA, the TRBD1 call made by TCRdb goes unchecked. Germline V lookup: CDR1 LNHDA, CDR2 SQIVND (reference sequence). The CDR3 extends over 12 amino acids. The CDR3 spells CASRTGYNEQFF.

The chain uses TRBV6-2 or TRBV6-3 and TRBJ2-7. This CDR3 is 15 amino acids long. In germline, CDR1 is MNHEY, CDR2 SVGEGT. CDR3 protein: CASSMPDRGSYEQYF.

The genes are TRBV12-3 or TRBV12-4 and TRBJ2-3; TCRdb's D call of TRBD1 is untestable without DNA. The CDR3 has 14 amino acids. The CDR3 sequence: CASSPTGGADTQYF.

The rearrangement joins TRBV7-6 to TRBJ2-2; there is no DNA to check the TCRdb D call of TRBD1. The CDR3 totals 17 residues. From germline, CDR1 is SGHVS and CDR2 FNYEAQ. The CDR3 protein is CVSSLSPTGGMVGELFF.

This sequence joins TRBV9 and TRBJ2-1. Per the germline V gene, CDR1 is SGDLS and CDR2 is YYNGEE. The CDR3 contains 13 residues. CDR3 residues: CASSPTPYNEQFF.

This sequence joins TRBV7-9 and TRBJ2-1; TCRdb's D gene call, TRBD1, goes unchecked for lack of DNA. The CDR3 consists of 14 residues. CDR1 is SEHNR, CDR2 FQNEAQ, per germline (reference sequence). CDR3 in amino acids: CASSLGDRVGEQFF.

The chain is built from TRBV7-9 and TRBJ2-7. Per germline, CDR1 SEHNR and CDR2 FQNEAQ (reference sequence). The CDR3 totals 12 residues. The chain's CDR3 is CASSLDSQTEYF.

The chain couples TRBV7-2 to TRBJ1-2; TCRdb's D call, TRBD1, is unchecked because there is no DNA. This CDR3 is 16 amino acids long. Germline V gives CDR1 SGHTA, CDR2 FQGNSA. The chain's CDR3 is CASSFSGQGLNYGYTF.

The CDR3 loop is CAWSRENTEAFF. The V and J genes are TRBV30 and TRBJ1-1; as DNA is missing, the TRBD1 call by TCRdb cannot be tested. Germline-derived CDR1 and CDR2 are GTSNPN and SVGIG (reference sequence). This CDR3 has 12 amino acids.

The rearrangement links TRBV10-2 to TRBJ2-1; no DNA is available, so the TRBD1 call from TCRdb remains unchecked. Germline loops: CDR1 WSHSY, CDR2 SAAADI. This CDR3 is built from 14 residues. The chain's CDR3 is CASSEGTVYNEQFF.

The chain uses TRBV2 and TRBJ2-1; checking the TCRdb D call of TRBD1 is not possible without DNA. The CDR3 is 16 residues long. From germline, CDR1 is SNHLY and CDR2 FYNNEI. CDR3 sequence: CVSSEGRGSSYNEQFF. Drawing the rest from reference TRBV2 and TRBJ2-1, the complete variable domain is EPEVTQTPSHQVTQMGQEVILRCVPISNHLYFYWYRQILGQKVEFLVSFYNNEISEKSEIFDDQFSVERPDGSNFTLKIRSTKLEDSAMYFCVSSEGRGSSYNEQFFGPGTRLTVL.

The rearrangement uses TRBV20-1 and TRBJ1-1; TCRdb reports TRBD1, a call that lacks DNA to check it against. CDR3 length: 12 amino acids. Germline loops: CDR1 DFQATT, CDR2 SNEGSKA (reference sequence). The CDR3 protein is CSADPGGSEAFF.

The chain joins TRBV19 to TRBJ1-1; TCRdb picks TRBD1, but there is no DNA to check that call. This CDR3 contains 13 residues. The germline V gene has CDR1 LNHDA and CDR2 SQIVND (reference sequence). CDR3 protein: CASRQTGDTEAFF.

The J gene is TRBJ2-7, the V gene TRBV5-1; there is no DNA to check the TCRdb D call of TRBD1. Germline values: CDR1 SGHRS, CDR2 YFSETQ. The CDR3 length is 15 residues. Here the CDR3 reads CASSLYSGQLYEQYF. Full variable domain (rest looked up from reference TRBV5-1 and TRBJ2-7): KAGVTQTPRYLIKTRGQQVTLSCSPISGHRSVSWYQQTPGQGLQFLFEYFSETQRNKGNFPGRFSGRQFSNSRSEMNVSTLELGDSALYLCASSLYSGQLYEQYFGPGTRLTVT.

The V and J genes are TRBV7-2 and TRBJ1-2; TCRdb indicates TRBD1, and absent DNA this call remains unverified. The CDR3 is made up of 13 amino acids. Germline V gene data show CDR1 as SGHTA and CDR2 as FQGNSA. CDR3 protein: CASSLPGGWGYTF.

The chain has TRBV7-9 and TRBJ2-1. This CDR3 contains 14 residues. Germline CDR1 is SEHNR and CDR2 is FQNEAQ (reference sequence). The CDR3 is CASSLVAGRNEQFF.

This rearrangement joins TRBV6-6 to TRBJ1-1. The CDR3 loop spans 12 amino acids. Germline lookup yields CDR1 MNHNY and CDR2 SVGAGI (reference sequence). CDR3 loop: CASSYPNTEAFF.

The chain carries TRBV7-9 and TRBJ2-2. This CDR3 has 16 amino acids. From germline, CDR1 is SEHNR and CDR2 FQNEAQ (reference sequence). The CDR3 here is CASSLEPTGWSGELFF. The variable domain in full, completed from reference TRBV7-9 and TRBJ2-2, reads DTGVSQNPRHKITKRGQNVTFRCDPISEHNRLYWYRQTLGQGPEFLTYFQNEAQLEKSRLLSDRFSAERPKGSFSTLEIQRTEQGDSAMYLCASSLEPTGWSGELFFGEGSRLTVL.

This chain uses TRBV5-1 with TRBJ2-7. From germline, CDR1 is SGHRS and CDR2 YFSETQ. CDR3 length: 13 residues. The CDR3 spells CASSLGRGYGQYF.

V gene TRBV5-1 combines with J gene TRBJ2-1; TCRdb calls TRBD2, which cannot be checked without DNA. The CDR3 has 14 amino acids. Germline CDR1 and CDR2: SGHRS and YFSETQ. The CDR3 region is CASSLEGSDNEQFF.